The rows below give T cell receptor beta chains drawn from one sample of a study of T-cell reconstitution after alpha-beta-depleted transplantation in children. TCRdb fed the PCR reads into MiXCR, producing one record per CDR3 protein. The table records 440,000 or so distinct CDR3 sequences, 11% of them present only once. The starting material was PBMCs from the stem cell graft donor, obtained from the stem cell graft. These receptor sequences come from a human donor who donated a stem cell graft to a child with acute myeloid leukemia. The CDR3 runs from the conserved cysteine through the conserved F or W. Each record gives: V gene, clone size, J gene, D gene, CDR3 length, CDR3 protein, CDR3 DNA. A D gene is named only where the DNA matches it firmly. Clone size appears in some rows only: once, few, many, or a class for an expanded clone.

V: TRBV6-1
size: .
J: TRBJ2-1
D: TRBD2
length: 18
CDR3: CASGRLAGDKSSYNEQFF
DNA: TGTGCCAGCGGGAGGTTAGCGGGGGACAAGAGCTCCTACAATGAGCAGTTCTTC

V: TRBV20-1
size: .
J: TRBJ2-5
D: TRBD2
length: 13
CDR3: CSARRTSMETQYF
DNA: TGCAGTGCTAGAAGGACTAGCATGGAGACCCAGTACTTC

V: TRBV29-1
size: few
J: TRBJ2-5
D: TRBD1
length: 13
CDR3: CSVEAGGRETQYF
DNA: TGCAGCGTTGAGGCAGGGGGCAGGGAGACCCAGTACTTC

V: TRBV5-5
size: few
J: TRBJ2-3
D: TRBD2
length: 16
CDR3: CASSPERGPLTDTQYF
DNA: TGTGCCAGCAGCCCCGAGCGGGGGCCCCTAACAGATACGCAGTATTTT

V: TRBV5-6
size: few
J: TRBJ2-4
D: TRBD1
length: 17
CDR3: CASSYSLGTGVANIQYF
DNA: TGTGCCAGCAGCTACTCTTTAGGGACAGGGGTAGCAAACATTCAGTACTTC

V: TRBV12-3/TRBV12-4
size: many
J: TRBJ2-5
D: .
length: 13
CDR3: CASSFSGGETQYF
DNA: TGTGCCAGCAGTTTTAGCGGAGGAGAGACCCAGTACTTC

V: TRBV7-6
size: few
J: TRBJ1-6
D: .
length: 13
CDR3: CASRPAANSPLHF
DNA: TGTGCCAGCAGACCCGCAGCGAATTCACCCCTCCACTTT

V: TRBV5-1
size: few
J: TRBJ2-1
D: .
length: 14
CDR3: CASSPVSEPNEQFF
DNA: TGCGCCAGCAGCCCGGTTAGCGAACCCAATGAGCAGTTCTTC

V: TRBV6-5
size: few
J: TRBJ2-7
D: .
length: 14
CDR3: CASSYSPGLYEQYF
DNA: TGTGCCAGCAGTTACTCGCCAGGGCTCTACGAGCAGTACTTC

V: TRBV30
size: .
J: TRBJ1-5
D: TRBD1
length: 14
CDR3: CAWSIGGGLKPQHF
DNA: TGTGCCTGGAGTATAGGAGGGGGCTTGAAGCCCCAGCATTTT

V: TRBV12-3/TRBV12-4
size: few
J: TRBJ1-2
D: .
length: 11
CDR3: CASSGQRGYTF
DNA: TGTGCCAGCAGTGGACAGCGTGGCTACACCTTC

V: TRBV6-2/TRBV6-3
size: few
J: TRBJ1-2
D: .
length: 12
CDR3: CASSYPSVGYTF
DNA: TGTGCCAGCAGTTACCCTTCCGTGGGCTACACCTTC

V: TRBV6-2/TRBV6-3
size: .
J: TRBJ2-7
D: .
length: 16
CDR3: CASSYEPDGTSYEQYF
DNA: TGTGCCAGCAGTTACGAGCCGGATGGGACGAGTTACGAGCAGTACTTC

V: TRBV12-3/TRBV12-4
size: .
J: TRBJ2-1
D: TRBD2
length: 17
CDR3: CASSPRGLAGGSNEQFF
DNA: TGTGCCAGCAGTCCCCGGGGACTAGCGGGGGGCAGCAATGAGCAGTTCTTC

V: TRBV4-1
size: few
J: TRBJ1-4
D: .
length: 16
CDR3: CASSQDRGGPNEKLFF
DNA: TGCGCCAGCAGCCAAGATAGGGGGGGCCCTAATGAAAAACTGTTTTTT

V: TRBV27
size: few
J: TRBJ1-2
D: TRBD1
length: 15
CDR3: CASSLNSATGFGYTF
DNA: TGTGCCAGCAGTTTAAATTCCGCGACAGGGTTCGGCTACACCTTC

V: TRBV5-4
size: .
J: TRBJ2-6
D: .
length: 18
CDR3: CASSSDIPQRSGANVLTF
DNA: TGTGCCAGCAGCTCGGACATCCCCCAAAGGTCTGGGGCCAACGTCCTGACTTTC

V: TRBV5-1
size: .
J: TRBJ1-2
D: .
length: 13
CDR3: CASSLAGAEGYTF
DNA: TGCGCCAGCAGCTTGGCCGGGGCCGAGGGCTACACCTTC

V: TRBV20-1
size: .
J: TRBJ2-2
D: TRBD2
length: 14
CDR3: CSANLAGGTGELFF
DNA: TGCAGTGCTAACCTAGCGGGAGGCACCGGGGAGCTGTTTTTT

V: TRBV20-1
size: few
J: TRBJ2-1
D: TRBD2
length: 18
CDR3: CSARDSSGGASQYNEQFF
DNA: TGCAGTGCTAGAGATTCCAGCGGGGGGGCCAGTCAATACAATGAGCAGTTCTTC

V: TRBV7-9
size: .
J: TRBJ2-1
D: TRBD2
length: 17
CDR3: CASSLFSSGRALNEQFF
DNA: TGTGCCAGCAGCTTATTTTCTAGCGGGAGGGCCCTTAATGAGCAGTTCTTC

V: TRBV5-4
size: few
J: TRBJ2-5
D: TRBD2
length: 14
CDR3: CASRPTSDQETQYF
DNA: TGTGCCAGCAGGCCGACTAGCGACCAAGAGACCCAGTACTTC

V: TRBV7-2
size: few
J: TRBJ2-7
D: .
length: 16
CDR3: CASSYTPGLVSYEQYF
DNA: TGTGCCAGCAGCTATACCCCGGGGCTGGTTTCCTACGAGCAGTACTTC

V: TRBV20-1
size: few
J: TRBJ2-7
D: .
length: 15
CDR3: CSARSLNSRDYEQYF
DNA: TGCAGTGCTAGAAGTCTTAACTCTAGGGACTACGAGCAGTACTTC

V: TRBV6-5
size: few
J: TRBJ1-5
D: .
length: 15
CDR3: CASSYSNQNNQPQHF
DNA: TGTGCCAGCAGTTACTCGAATCAGAACAATCAGCCCCAGCATTTT

V: TRBV6-5
size: .
J: TRBJ1-5
D: .
length: 16
CDR3: CASSFPGGQDNQPQHF
DNA: TGTGCCAGCAGTTTCCCCGGGGGGCAAGACAATCAGCCCCAGCATTTT

V: TRBV7-3
size: .
J: TRBJ1-1
D: .
length: 14
CDR3: CASSLFPGNTEAFF
DNA: TGTGCCAGCAGCTTGTTCCCGGGGAACACTGAAGCTTTCTTT

V: TRBV10-3
size: few
J: TRBJ1-1
D: .
length: 14
CDR3: CAISRVMVRTEAFF
DNA: TGTGCCATCAGTCGGGTGATGGTGAGGACTGAAGCTTTCTTT

V: TRBV2
size: few
J: TRBJ1-1
D: .
length: 14
CDR3: CASSEIEVGTEAFF
DNA: TGTGCCAGCAGTGAAATCGAGGTGGGCACTGAAGCTTTCTTT

V: TRBV6-5
size: .
J: TRBJ1-2
D: .
length: 13
CDR3: CASSLGRAYGYTF
DNA: TGTGCCAGCAGTTTAGGCAGGGCCTATGGCTACACCTTC

V: TRBV14
size: many
J: TRBJ2-2
D: .
length: 15
CDR3: CASSPPGGNTGELFF
DNA: TGTGCCAGCAGCCCCCCTGGAGGGAACACCGGGGAGCTGTTTTTT

V: TRBV5-1
size: .
J: TRBJ2-7
D: TRBD1
length: 15
CDR3: CASSLGGTGTLEQYF
DNA: TGCGCCAGCAGCTTGGGCGGGACAGGGACCCTCGAGCAGTACTTC

V: TRBV4-1
size: many
J: TRBJ1-5
D: .
length: 14
CDR3: CASSQDHSNQPQHF
DNA: TGCGCCAGCAGCCAAGACCATAGCAATCAGCCCCAGCATTTT

V: TRBV6-1
size: few
J: TRBJ2-3
D: .
length: 13
CDR3: CATSGRNTDTQYF
DNA: TGTGCCACCTCGGGCAGGAACACAGATACGCAGTATTTT

V: TRBV18
size: many
J: TRBJ2-5
D: .
length: 12
CDR3: CASSPLEETQYF
DNA: TGTGCCAGCTCACCGCTCGAGGAGACCCAGTACTTC

V: TRBV25-1
size: few
J: TRBJ1-4
D: TRBD1
length: 15
CDR3: CASSEPGQLSEKLFF
DNA: TGTGCCAGCAGTGAACCGGGACAGCTATCTGAAAAACTGTTTTTT

V: TRBV5-1
size: many
J: TRBJ2-4
D: TRBD1
length: 13
CDR3: CASSRDRKNIQYF
DNA: TGCGCCAGCAGCCGGGACAGGAAAAACATTCAGTACTTC

V: TRBV5-5
size: many
J: TRBJ1-2
D: TRBD1
length: 15
CDR3: CASSARQGSSYGYTF
DNA: TGTGCCAGCAGCGCAAGACAGGGTTCAAGCTATGGCTACACCTTC

V: TRBV6-5
size: many
J: TRBJ2-5
D: TRBD1
length: 13
CDR3: CASGTGDQQTQYF
DNA: TGTGCCAGCGGGACAGGGGATCAACAGACCCAGTACTTC

V: TRBV30
size: .
J: TRBJ2-2
D: .
length: 11
CDR3: CAWGDTGELFF
DNA: TGTGCCTGGGGGGACACCGGGGAGCTGTTTTTT

V: TRBV18
size: .
J: TRBJ1-2
D: .
length: 15
CDR3: CASSPLQGSDYGYTF
DNA: TGTGCCAGCTCACCACTTCAGGGTTCCGACTATGGCTACACCTTC

V: TRBV7-8
size: .
J: TRBJ1-5
D: TRBD1
length: 17
CDR3: CASSPSGNRGGNQPQHF
DNA: TGTGCCAGCAGCCCAAGTGGTAACAGGGGGGGCAATCAGCCCCAGCATTTT

V: TRBV4-2
size: few
J: TRBJ1-2
D: .
length: 13
CDR3: CASSPRSGFGYTF
DNA: TGTGCCAGCAGCCCCCGCAGTGGGTTTGGCTACACCTTC

V: TRBV5-6
size: few
J: TRBJ1-4
D: .
length: 17
CDR3: CASSLGESPSTNEKLFF
DNA: TGTGCCAGCAGCTTGGGGGAGTCACCTTCAACTAATGAAAAACTGTTTTTT

V: TRBV7-6
size: .
J: TRBJ2-7
D: .
length: 15
CDR3: CASSLAEGASYEQYF
DNA: TGTGCCAGCAGCTTAGCGGAGGGGGCCTCCTACGAGCAGTACTTC

V: TRBV24-1
size: .
J: TRBJ2-4
D: .
length: 17
CDR3: CATSDLSGGDKQNIQYF
DNA: TGTGCCACCAGTGACTTAAGCGGAGGGGACAAGCAAAACATTCAGTACTTC

V: TRBV3-1
size: few
J: TRBJ2-1
D: .
length: 16
CDR3: CASSHRGGGWYNEQFF
DNA: TGTGCCAGCAGCCATCGAGGGGGGGGGTGGTACAATGAGCAGTTCTTC

V: TRBV2
size: few
J: TRBJ2-1
D: .
length: 13
CDR3: CASSEEGANEQFF
DNA: TGTGCCAGCAGTGAAGAGGGAGCGAATGAGCAGTTCTTC

V: TRBV7-2
size: few
J: TRBJ1-5
D: .
length: 16
CDR3: CASSLGVGSSNQPQHF
DNA: TGTGCCAGCAGCTTGGGAGTTGGCAGTAGCAATCAGCCCCAGCATTTT

V: TRBV6-1
size: few
J: TRBJ2-7
D: TRBD2
length: 17
CDR3: CASRQDSGSESSYEQYF
DNA: TGTGCCAGCAGACAGGATAGCGGGAGCGAGAGCTCCTACGAGCAGTACTTC

V: TRBV5-1
size: .
J: TRBJ2-7
D: .
length: 14
CDR3: CASSLEGTSYEQYF
DNA: TGCGCCAGCAGCTTGGAGGGGACCTCCTACGAGCAGTACTTC

V: TRBV20-1
size: .
J: TRBJ2-1
D: TRBD2
length: 19
CDR3: CSARDRRTRLAGGYNEQFF
DNA: TGCAGTGCTAGAGATCGGAGGACCCGGCTAGCGGGAGGGTACAATGAGCAGTTCTTC

V: TRBV12-3/TRBV12-4
size: .
J: TRBJ2-7
D: .
length: 14
CDR3: CASSLGRGTYEQYF
DNA: TGTGCCAGCAGTTTGGGGCGGGGAACCTACGAGCAGTACTTC

V: TRBV29-1
size: .
J: TRBJ2-7
D: TRBD2
length: 18
CDR3: CSVGRFGTSGRAAYEQYF
DNA: TGCAGCGTTGGAAGGTTCGGGACTAGCGGGAGGGCCGCCTACGAGCAGTACTTC

V: TRBV6-2/TRBV6-3
size: many
J: TRBJ2-1
D: .
length: 13
CDR3: CASSYTSYGEQFF
DNA: TGTGCCAGCAGTTACACTAGTTATGGTGAGCAGTTCTTC

V: TRBV5-1
size: few
J: TRBJ2-6
D: .
length: 18
CDR3: CASSGVLRDGSGANVLTF
DNA: TGCGCCAGCAGCGGCGTGCTTAGGGATGGCTCTGGGGCCAACGTCCTGACTTTC

V: TRBV7-9
size: many
J: TRBJ2-2
D: TRBD2
length: 17
CDR3: CASRGFGGRVRTGELFF
DNA: TGTGCCAGCAGGGGGTTCGGCGGGAGAGTTAGGACCGGGGAGCTGTTTTTT